Shown below are 14 T cell receptor beta chains from a single sample sequenced in a study of cytomegalovirus exposure and HLA in healthy donors. Primers: 60 Vbeta forward and 13 Jbeta reverse. Generated by immunoSEQ multiplex PCR, the TCRdb table keeps only in-frame clones and is missing some. The sample lists about 150,000 clones, around three quarters occurring once. What was sequenced was PBMCs. These receptors were obtained from a woman aged 40 to 50 in good health and CMV-seronegative.

This rearrangement joins TRBV7-9 to TRBJ2-2; no clear D. CDR3 length: 14 residues. Germline V lookup: CDR1 SEHNR, CDR2 FQNEAQ (reference sequence). Trimming removed 2 bases at V and 1 base at J, with 5 bases between. The CDR3 here is CASSLQVNTGELFF. DNA of the CDR3: TGTGCCAGCAGCTTACAGGTGAACACCGGGGAGCTGTTTTTT. The entire variable domain, with the rest obtained from reference TRBV7-9 and TRBJ2-2, is as follows: DTGVSQNPRHKITKRGQNVTFRCDPISEHNRLYWYRQTLGQGPEFLTYFQNEAQLEKSRLLSDRFSAERPKGSFSTLEIQRTEQGDSAMYLCASSLQVNTGELFFGEGSRLTVL.

V usage is TRBV5-1 and J usage is TRBJ2-2; weak D call: TRBD1 (6 bases). CDR3 length equals 16 residues. Per the germline V gene, CDR1 is SGHRS and CDR2 is YFSETQ. Trimming stripped 3 bases from V and 1 base from J, with 13 bases between. CDR3 sequence (DNA): TGCGCCAGCAGCTCGCGGACAGCAATGAACACCGGGGAGCTGTTTTTT. This encodes CASSSRTAMNTGELFF.

This clone was counted many times. The rearrangement uses TRBV4-1 and TRBJ1-4; D is perhaps TRBD1 (5 bases). CDR3 length: 18 residues. V lost 1 base and J lost 0, with 15 bases in between. CDR1 is MGHRA, CDR2 YSYEKL, per germline. In DNA form, the CDR3 reads TGCGCCAGCAGCCAAGTCCTGAAAAGGACATCAACTAATGAAAAACTGTTTTTT. This gives the protein CASSQVLKRTSTNEKLFF.

The chain carries TRBV4-1 and TRBJ2-3, with D maybe TRBD2 (5 bases). This CDR3 has 15 amino acids. The germline V gene has CDR1 MGHRA and CDR2 YSYEKL. V was trimmed by 0 bases and J by 2 bases, leaving 9 bases between them. CDR3 in DNA: TGCGCCAGCAGCCAAGAAATGACTACCACAGATACGCAGTATTTT. Translating it yields CASSQEMTTTDTQYF.

V usage is TRBV9 and J usage is TRBJ2-5, with D possibly matching TRBD2 (6 bases). Germline values: CDR1 SGDLS, CDR2 YYNGEE. This CDR3 has 15 amino acids. Trimming took 4 bases from V and 4 from J, leaving 17 bases between them. DNA for the CDR3: TGTGCCAGCAGCTCCGGGACTCTGAAAGGAGAGACCCAGTACTTC. This codes for CASSSGTLKGETQYF. Based on the CDR3 plus reference TRBV9 and TRBJ2-5, the full variable domain is DSGVTQTPKHLITATGQRVTLRCSPRSGDLSVYWYQQSLDQGLQFLIQYYNGEERAKGNILERFSAQQFPDLHSELNLSSLELGDSALYFCASSSGTLKGETQYFGPGTRLLVL.

The chain combines TRBV6-4 with TRBJ2-3, with TRBD2 matching 11 bases. Germline-derived CDR1 and CDR2 are MRHNA and SNTAGT. This CDR3 spans 17 amino acids. J was trimmed by 2 bases and V by 5 bases; bases with no gene match: 9. DNA of the CDR3: TGTGCCAGCAGTCCCGGGACTAGCGGCCGACCCACAGATACGCAGTATTTT. This sequence encodes CASSPGTSGRPTDTQYF.

The V gene is TRBV6-1, the J gene TRBJ1-6, with no clear D. V was trimmed by 10 bases and J by 9 bases, leaving 13 bases between them. CDR1 MNHNS and CDR2 SASEGT come from the germline V gene. This CDR3 is 12 amino acids long. This CDR3 is CATLALTSPLHF. The CDR3 coding sequence is TGTGCCACCCTCGCCCTAACTTCACCCCTCCACTTT.

The V call is TRBV5-4, the J call TRBJ1-4; 8 nucleotides agree with TRBD1. The ends lost 4 bases at V and 0 bases at J; junction bases unmatched: 2. Germline V gene data show CDR1 as SGHNT and CDR2 as YYREEE (reference sequence). The CDR3 has 15 amino acids. CDR3 in amino acids: CASSPTGATNEKLFF. The CDR3 nucleotides read TGTGCCAGCAGCCCGACAGGGGCAACTAATGAAAAACTGTTTTTT. The complete variable domain, with remaining parts taken from reference TRBV5-4 and TRBJ1-4, reads ETGVTQSPTHLIKTRGQQVTLRCSSQSGHNTVSWYQQALGQGPQFIFQYYREEENGRGNFPPRFSGLQFPNYSSELNVNALELDDSALYLCASSPTGATNEKLFFGSGTQLSVL.

V gene TRBV28 combines with J gene TRBJ1-6; TRBD1 matches at 9 bases. This CDR3 comprises 17 residues. The J segment lost 7 bases and the V segment lost 1 base, leaving 8 bases of the junction unmatched. The germline CDR1 and CDR2 sequences are MDHEN and SYDVKM. Written as DNA, the CDR3 is TGTGCCAGCAGTTTATCGGGACAGGGAAGAATAAATTCACCCCTCCACTTT. It is translated as CASSLSGQGRINSPLHF.

This rearrangement joins TRBV11-2 to TRBJ1-1, with a possible D match to TRBD1 (5 bases). Between the trimmed V and J ends, which lost 9 bases and 0 bases, there was a span of 11 bases. The CDR3 spans 13 residues. The germline V gene encodes CDR1 SGHAT and CDR2 FQNNGV. CDR3 DNA: TGTGCCAGTCTGCGGGGGATGAACACTGAAGCTTTCTTT. Its translation: CASLRGMNTEAFF. Complete variable domain (other parts from reference TRBV11-2 and TRBJ1-1): EAGVAQSPRYKIIEKRQSVAFWCNPISGHATLYWYQQILGQGPKLLIQFQNNGVVDDSQLPKDRFSAERLKGVDSTLKIQPAKLEDSAVYLCASLRGMNTEAFFGQGTRLTVV.

This sequence joins TRBV27 and TRBJ1-1, with D possibly being TRBD1 (6 bases). Germline V gene data show CDR1 as MNHEY and CDR2 as SMNVEV (reference sequence). V dropped 2 bases and J dropped 4 bases, with 8 bases sitting between them. This CDR3 region has 13 residues. This CDR3 reads CASSLRGSTEAFF. The CDR3, as DNA: TGTGCCAGCAGTTTAAGGGGGAGCACTGAAGCTTTCTTT.

This chain uses TRBV7-9 with TRBJ2-1; D not certain. Trimming cost V 5 bases and J 0 bases, with 14 bases left between them. This CDR3 region has 16 residues. CDR1 and CDR2 (germline): SEHNR, FQNEAQ (reference sequence). CDR3 protein: CASSPPDTSSYNEQFF. CDR3 nucleotides: TGTGCCAGCAGCCCACCAGACACCAGCTCCTACAATGAGCAGTTCTTC.

The chain is built from TRBV1 and TRBJ2-3; the D call of TRBD2 is as the table states it, not checked on the DNA. TRBV1 is assigned pseudogene status. The CDR3 has 17 amino acids. The CDR3 region has the DNA TGCACCAGCAGGTGGCTAGCGGGAGGGCCGAGGACAGATACGCAGTATTTT. It encodes CTSRWLAGGPRTDTQYF.

The CDR3 nucleotides read TGTGCCAGCAGCCTCTCGGACGGGTACACTAGCGGCTACACCTTC. It specifies CASSLSDGYTSGYTF. This chain links TRBV6-5 with TRBJ1-2; D is unclear. V was cut by 6 bases and J by 8 bases, with 22 bases left in between. The CDR3 loop spans 15 amino acids. Germline V gene sequence: CDR1 MNHEY, CDR2 SVGAGI.